These T cell receptor beta chains were read from a single sample in a study of brain T cells in children with intractable seizures. Generated by immunoSEQ multiplex PCR, the TCRdb table keeps only in-frame clones and is missing some. The table lists some 62,000 clones, about 96% of them singletons. The material was peripheral blood, obtained at surgery. Receptors originate from a boy under two years old with focal cortical dysplasia and intractable seizures. Both conserved end residues are trimmed from each CDR3. Rows give clone size only sometimes, using once, few, many, or a class for an expanded clone.

>TRBJ1-2|-|TRBV19|11
ASSPQGDYGYT
>TRBJ2-3|-|TRBV19|13
ASSILAASTDTQY
>TRBJ2-2|-|TRBV27|16
ASSLFTSGGLNTGELF
>TRBJ1-4|few|TRBV18|15
ASSPLIGGGPNEKLF
>TRBJ2-3|-|TRBV7-7|13
ASSQTSGAGDTQY
>TRBJ2-1|-|TRBV5-1|16
ASSLGFLAGVKTNEQF
>TRBJ2-5|-|TRBV6-2/TRBV6-3|15
ASSYPLRLAPKETQY
>TRBJ1-1|-|TRBV4-3|15
ASSQANHGPSNTEAF
>TRBJ2-4|-|TRBV19|12
ASRDRLAKNIQY
>TRBJ1-4|-|TRBV5-1|12
ASSYGVRSEKLF
>TRBJ2-3|-|TRBV3-1/TRBV3-2|13
ASSQRGEVTDTQY
>TRBJ1-6|-|TRBV7-2|14
ASSLAFSVGDSPLH
>TRBJ1-5|-|TRBV6-2/TRBV6-3|14
ASSPVGQGSNQPQH
>TRBJ1-1|-|TRBV7-3|12
ASSFGIQGTEAF
>TRBJ2-1|-|TRBV11-2|13
ASRVGRSTYNEQF
>TRBJ1-4|once|TRBV5-5|13
ASADRGVPNEKLF
>TRBJ2-1|-|TRBV6-5|11
ASSSTDRRKQF
>TRBJ2-2|-|TRBV2|12
ASSEDRNTGELF
>TRBJ2-7|-|TRBV10-1|12
ASSERLASYEQY
>TRBJ1-2|-|TRBV24-1|12
ATSEKSGGRGYT
>TRBJ2-7|-|TRBV7-8|14
ASSLRRGTGVYEQY
>TRBJ2-1|-|TRBV5-4|15
ASSLDIAGVFRGEQF
>TRBJ1-4|-|TRBV6-5|11
ASRRQGWEKLF
>TRBJ2-7|-|TRBV7-2|13
ASSLYRGGAYEQY
>TRBJ1-4|once|TRBV18|10
ASSPPSGRGI
>TRBJ1-6|-|TRBV27|16
ASSLYTTGVSYNSPLH
>TRBJ1-5|-|TRBV3-1/TRBV3-2|13
ASSQDLAGNQPQH
>TRBJ1-2|-|TRBV2|11
ASSRTGLGGYT
>TRBJ1-2|-|TRBV11-2|13
ASSSVQGAYYGYT
>TRBJ2-5|-|TRBV25-1|10
ASREGGETQY
>TRBJ2-1|-|TRBV19|10
ASSTGYNEQF
>TRBJ2-3|-|TRBV6-5|11
ASSYLSTDTQY
>TRBJ1-1|-|TRBV5-4|15
ASSRGTGALLGTEAF
>TRBJ2-1|once|TRBV19|12
ASRALGVNNEQF
>TRBJ2-3|once|TRBV6-1|11
ASSEAIENTQY
>TRBJ2-4|-|TRBV5-6|10
ASSLFGNIQY
>TRBJ2-7|once|TRBV6-5|11
ASRERGTYEQY
>TRBJ2-3|-|TRBV9|14
ASSPRGRESTDTQY
>TRBJ2-7|-|TRBV18|12
ASSPVEFYYEQY
>TRBJ1-2|-|TRBV4-1|16
ASSQEEGTGGANYGYT
>TRBJ2-7|-|TRBV4-2|14
ASSQVRVLAAYEQY
>TRBJ2-7|-|TRBV11-2|9
ASSFWYEQY
>TRBJ1-5|-|TRBV5-1|15
ASSPGTQNPAVEPQH
>TRBJ1-5|-|TRBV28|10
ASDRYNQPQH
>TRBJ1-4|-|TRBV6-1|14
ASSVPGQATNEKLF
>TRBJ2-7|once|TRBV27|11
ASSLLAGDEQY
>TRBJ2-5|-|TRBV3-1/TRBV3-2|11
ASSQTIGETQY
>TRBJ2-1|-|TRBV6-5|12
ASSYERGLDEQF
>TRBJ1-2|few|TRBV5-1|12
ASRSNRRIYGYT
>TRBJ2-3|-|TRBV12-3/TRBV12-4|9
ASREGDTQY
>TRBJ2-1|-|TRBV19|13
ASSRLASLTNEQF
>TRBJ2-1|-|TRBV28|13
ASSLDFLGSNEQF
>TRBJ1-2|-|TRBV27|12
ASSFGRGNYGYT
>TRBJ1-6|-|TRBV11-2|13
ASSLVWESSSPLH
>TRBJ2-7|-|TRBV19|13
ASSLNRGLSYEQY
>TRBJ2-5|once|TRBV29-1|12
SVSPALVQETQY
>TRBJ2-1|-|TRBV5-1|12
ASSPGQGYNEQF
>TRBJ1-3|-|TRBV11-2|14
ASSLADRGLGNTIY
>TRBJ2-4|-|TRBV24-1|13
ATSDWYTSKNIQY